The TCR beta chain described here comes from a study of beta chain features in type 1 diabetes. Study results and limitations: In all four CD4+ subsets, TCRB CDR3 length was significantly, moderately reduced in type 1 diabetes.

Sorting that relied on CD45RO/CCR7/CD25/CD127/CD95/CD27 yielded CD4+ naive, central memory, regulatory and stem cell-like memory cells. The V end lost 0 bases, the J end lost 2 bases, and 8 bases lay between the germline ends. The CDR3 is 14 residues long. In germline, CDR1 is MNHEY, CDR2 SVGAGI. Investigators reverse transcribed all isolated RNA, so they sequenced expressed TCRB transcripts. Profiled with immunoSEQ multiplex PCR; TCRdb holds only in-frame clones, not every one. The sample has about 410,000 clones, over 11% seen once. Points on this clone: Its antigen remains unknown.

The material sequenced was naive CD4+ T cells from blood. This TCR came from a man between 25 and 39 years old in good health. The chain combines TRBV6-5 with TRBJ2-7, with D perhaps assigned TRBD1 or TRBD2 (5 bases each). The CDR3 here is CASSYSRGTYEQYF. The CDR3, as DNA: TGTGCCAGCAGTTACTCGAGGGGCACCTACGAGCAGTACTTC.